This TCR beta chain was identified in a study of neurological immune-mediated disorders. TCRdb fed the 5' RACE reads into MiXCR, producing one record per CDR3 protein. The repertoire holds about 99,000 distinct CDR3 sequences, with roughly 10% as singletons. Germline CDR1 and CDR2: SGHRS and YFSETQ. V lost 4 bases and J lost 1, with 13 bases in between. The CDR3 is 15 amino acids. This clonotype was observed at least ten times. Its antigen is not identified. Notes on the study in general: None of the CDR3 amino acid sequences found in expanded clones was shared across subjects. This suggests that the TCR-beta repertoires were private in all groups.

Time point of the sample: longitudinal time-point 3. Material for sequencing was PBMCs. The rearrangement uses TRBV5-1 and TRBJ2-3; D is possibly TRBD2 (5 bases). The clonotype was recovered from a female donor with HTLV-1-associated myelopathy (HAM/TSP). CDR3 nucleotides: TGCGCCAGCAGCCCCACCGTGAGGGGCACAGATACGCAGTATTTT. Its protein product is CASSPTVRGTDTQYF.